Each of the 26 T cell receptor beta chains below was sequenced from the same sample in a study of cytomegalovirus exposure and HLA in healthy donors. The study ran its PCR with 60 Vbeta and 13 Jbeta primers. The repertoire was sequenced with immunoSEQ multiplex PCR; TCRdb's copy has only in-frame clones and lacks some. The sample lists 150,000 to 200,000 clones, approximately 85% seen once, with around 2.3% in the top ten. Sequenced: PBMCs. The receptors derive from a woman aged 45 to 65 in good health and CMV-seronegative.

The chain employs TRBV6-6 and TRBJ2-4, with TRBD1 identical over 7 bases. J gave up 6 bases and V 2 bases, and 7 bases lay outside the gene matches. Germline lookup yields CDR1 MNHNY and CDR2 SVGAGI (reference sequence). CDR3 size: 15 residues. The CDR3 DNA reads as TGTGCCAGCAGTTACGGTAGGGGGCTCGCAAACATTCAGTACTTC. This encodes CASSYGRGLANIQYF.

The chain uses TRBV11-3 and TRBJ1-3; D may be TRBD1 (6 bases). The germline V gene has CDR1 SGHNT and CDR2 YENEEA. The CDR3 has 14 residues. V gave up 4 bases and J gave up 4 bases, with 11 bases separating them. CDR3 protein: CASSSQGFGNTIYF. Here the CDR3 DNA reads TGTGCCAGCAGCTCACAGGGATTCGGAAACACCATATATTTT.

The chain has TRBV5-4 and TRBJ2-1; 16 bases line up with TRBD2. The CDR3 consists of 18 residues. From germline, CDR1 is SGHNT and CDR2 YYREEE (reference sequence). V trimming: 5 bases; J trimming: 7 bases; junction bases outside the gene matches: 12. In DNA, the CDR3 is TGTGCCAGCAGGGGAGAGACGGGACTAGCGGGAGGGGAGAATGAGCAGTTCTTC. Protein product: CASRGETGLAGGENEQFF.

This rearrangement joins TRBV12-5 to TRBJ1-5; D not certain. V lost 2 bases, J lost 5 bases, and 4 bases lay in between. Germline V gene data show CDR1 as LGHNT and CDR2 as FRNRAP. The CDR3 length is 12 residues. The CDR3 DNA is TGTGCTAGTGGTTTGCAGGATCAGCCCCAGCATTTT. It encodes CASGLQDQPQHF.

The chain joins TRBV7-9 to TRBJ2-1, with 11 nucleotides matching TRBD2. This CDR3 has 15 amino acids. V lost 2 bases to trimming and J lost 8 bases; unmatched junction nucleotides: 5. The germline gives CDR1 SEHNR, CDR2 FQNEAQ (reference sequence). CDR3: CASSLLAGGPDEQFF. The CDR3 DNA reads as TGTGCCAGCAGCTTATTAGCGGGAGGGCCAGATGAGCAGTTCTTC.

The chain combines TRBV19 with TRBJ1-1; no clear D. The germline gives CDR1 LNHDA, CDR2 SQIVND (reference sequence). V was pared by 5 bases and J by 1 base, with 8 bases between. The CDR3 runs to 13 residues. CDR3 amino acids: CASSAGGNTEAFF. For the CDR3, the DNA is TGTGCCAGTAGTGCAGGAGGGAACACTGAAGCTTTCTTT.

The rearrangement joins TRBV4-3 to TRBJ2-2; 7 positions agree with TRBD1. The CDR3 has 14 residues. V lost 6 bases and J lost 3; bases outside the gene matches: 4. CDR1 LGHNA and CDR2 YSLEER come from the germline V gene. The CDR3 spells CASRRTGDTGELFF. CDR3 bases: TGCGCCAGCAGACGGACAGGAGACACCGGGGAGCTGTTTTTT.

This clone was counted once. The J gene is TRBJ2-7, the V gene TRBV2, with D maybe TRBD2 (5 bases). The CDR3 totals 13 residues. V dropped 4 bases and J dropped 2 bases, with 9 bases sitting between them. CDR1 is SNHLY, CDR2 FYNNEI, per germline. The CDR3 DNA reads as TGTGCCAGCAGTGCCCCCGGGGCCTACGAGCAGTACTTC. This encodes CASSAPGAYEQYF.

V and J are TRBV7-2 and TRBJ2-7; 7 bases are a match to TRBD1. Trimming cost V 4 bases and J 4 bases; bases outside gene matches: 7. This CDR3 has 14 amino acids. Germline lookup yields CDR1 SGHTA and CDR2 FQGNSA. Written as DNA, the CDR3 is TGTGCCAGCAGCTCCTCGACAGGGTCTTACGAGCAGTACTTC. This codes for CASSSSTGSYEQYF.

V gene TRBV5-5 combines with J gene TRBJ2-5; weak D call: TRBD2 (7 bases). This CDR3 is built from 16 residues. Germline-derived CDR1 and CDR2 are SGHKS and YYEKEE (reference sequence). Trimming stripped 1 base from V and 1 base from J, with 14 bases between. The CDR3 nucleotides are TGTGCCAGCAGCTTGACGAAGGGGGGGACCCAAGAGACCCAGTACTTC. Translating it yields CASSLTKGGTQETQYF.

The rearrangement joins TRBV27 to TRBJ2-1; possibly TRBD2 for D (6 bases). Trimming left V 0 bases short and J 9 bases short, with 15 bases between. The length of the CDR3 is 15 residues. CDR1 and CDR2 (germline): MNHEY, SMNVEV (reference sequence). CDR3 sequence (DNA): TGTGCCAGCAGTTTATCGCGGGTTTTGGGGGGTGAGCAGTTCTTC. This sequence encodes CASSLSRVLGGEQFF.

In DNA form, the CDR3 reads TGTGCCAGCAGCCCGCGACAGGGTTGGAGGTACTACGAGCAGTACTTC. Amino acid sequence: CASSPRQGWRYYEQYF. V usage is TRBV7-2 and J usage is TRBJ2-7, with 7 positions matching TRBD1. J was trimmed by 3 bases and V by 5 bases; bases with no gene match: 13. This CDR3 spans 16 amino acids. Looked up from germline, CDR1 is SGHTA and CDR2 is FQGNSA.

The chain carries TRBV7-6 and TRBJ2-6; tentative D call: TRBD2 (6 bases). The CDR3 covers 18 residues. The ends were cut back, 4 bases at V and 0 bases at J, with 16 bases in the middle. Germline V gene lookup returns CDR1 SGHVS and CDR2 FNYEAQ. CDR3 sequence (DNA): TGTGCCAGCAGCTCCACCGGGGGTCCCCTCTCTGGGGCCAACGTCCTGACTTTC. This encodes CASSSTGGPLSGANVLTF.

The chain couples TRBV27 to TRBJ1-1; the D gene is possibly TRBD1 (6 bases). CDR3 length: 14 amino acids. V was trimmed by 2 bases and J by 4 bases, leaving 11 bases between them. The V gene's germline CDR1 is MNHEY and CDR2 SMNVEV (reference sequence). This CDR3 is CASSLRGGTTEAFF. The DNA for the CDR3 is TGTGCCAGCAGTTTAAGGGGGGGGACCACTGAAGCTTTCTTT.

The chain combines TRBV28 with TRBJ1-3; D is unclear. V dropped 3 bases and J dropped 0 bases, with 9 bases sitting between them. This CDR3 has 15 residues. CDR1 is MDHEN, CDR2 SYDVKM, per germline. The CDR3 coding sequence is TGTGCCAGCAGTTTCGAGGTATCCTCTGGAAACACCATATATTTT. Protein sequence: CASSFEVSSGNTIYF.

This rearrangement joins TRBV5-1 to TRBJ2-7; maybe TRBD1 (6 bases). With 0 bases removed from V and 5 bases from J, the gap between germline ends came to 12 bases. The CDR3 covers 14 residues. CDR1 and CDR2 from the germline V gene are SGHRS and YFSETQ. CDR3 region: CASSLAQGTDEQYF. The CDR3, as DNA: TGCGCCAGCAGCTTGGCACAGGGAACGGACGAGCAGTACTTC.

This chain links TRBV27 with TRBJ2-3; the match to TRBD2 covers 14 bases. V shed 3 bases and J 6 bases; nucleotides not matched to a gene: 2. This CDR3 has 15 residues. CDR1 is MNHEY and CDR2 is SMNVEV in the germline V gene (reference sequence). CDR3 coding DNA: TGTGCCAGCAGTTTGACTAGCGGGAGGGTGGATACGCAGTATTTT. Protein product: CASSLTSGRVDTQYF.

The rearrangement joins TRBV5-1 to TRBJ2-7; 10 nucleotides line up with TRBD1. Germline values: CDR1 SGHRS, CDR2 YFSETQ. Losses at the gene ends were 7 bases for V and 5 bases for J; bases not matched to a gene: 9. The CDR3 has 14 residues. For the CDR3, the DNA is TGCGCCAGCGGGGCGACAGGGGGCGGCCACGAGCAGTACTTC. Amino acid sequence: CASGATGGGHEQYF.

The J gene is TRBJ2-1, the V gene TRBV4-2; the match to TRBD2 covers 10 bases. With 3 bases clipped from V and 7 bases from J, the junction kept 9 bases outside the gene matches. The germline gives CDR1 LGHNA, CDR2 YNFKEQ. The CDR3 is 16 amino acids. DNA of the CDR3: TGTGCCAGCAGCCAGGATCCCGCTAGCGGGAGAAATGAGCAGTTCTTC. It is translated as CASSQDPASGRNEQFF.

The chain carries TRBV6-4 and TRBJ2-3, with TRBD1 identical over 8 bases. The CDR3 runs 15 residues. V lost 5 bases, J lost 2 bases, and 6 bases stayed unmatched. Germline V gene lookup returns CDR1 MRHNA and CDR2 SNTAGT. This CDR3 is CASSFDRGSTDTQYF. In DNA form, the CDR3 reads TGTGCCAGCAGTTTCGACAGGGGTTCCACAGATACGCAGTATTTT.

The rearrangement links TRBV19 to TRBJ2-2; D might be TRBD1 (6 bases). The CDR3 is 16 amino acids. With 5 bases removed from V and 8 bases from J, the gap between germline ends came to 21 bases. CDR1 is LNHDA, CDR2 SQIVND, per germline (reference sequence). This CDR3 is CASSLDLDSYWGELFF. DNA of the CDR3: TGTGCCAGTAGTCTCGACCTGGACAGCTACTGGGGGGAGCTGTTTTTT.

This clone appeared a single time. The rearrangement uses TRBV28 and TRBJ1-6; 7 bases align to TRBD1. CDR3 length: 14 residues. Germline V lookup: CDR1 MDHEN, CDR2 SYDVKM. The trim removed 2 bases at V and 7 bases at J, leaving 2 bases unmatched. Written as DNA, the CDR3 is TGTGCCAGCAGTTTAGACAGGGACAATTCACCCCTCCACTTT. This codes for CASSLDRDNSPLHF. The full variable domain, with the rest looked up from reference TRBV28 and TRBJ1-6, is DVKVTQSSRYLVKRTGEKVFLECVQDMDHENMFWYRQDPGLGLRLIYFSYDVKMKEKGDIPEGYSVSREKKERFSLILESASTNQTSMYLCASSLDRDNSPLHFGNGTRLTVT.

The chain is built from TRBV5-1 and TRBJ2-1; D not certain. Trimming removed 3 bases at V and 2 bases at J, with 9 bases between. The CDR3 has 14 residues. In germline, CDR1 is SGHRS, CDR2 YFSETQ. CDR3 region: CASSWAEPYNEQFF. The DNA of the CDR3 is TGCGCCAGCAGCTGGGCAGAACCCTACAATGAGCAGTTCTTC.

The J gene is TRBJ2-1, the V gene TRBV5-5; 11 bases match TRBD2. J gave up 9 bases and V 6 bases, and 11 bases lay outside the gene matches. This CDR3 contains 15 residues. Germline V gene sequence: CDR1 SGHKS, CDR2 YYEKEE (reference sequence). CDR3 sequence (DNA): TGTGCCAGCAACCAGGGTAGCGGGAGGGCCCGTGAGCAGTTCTTC. It encodes CASNQGSGRAREQFF.

The rearrangement uses TRBV6-5 and TRBJ2-7; TRBD1 agrees at 9 bases. Germline-derived CDR1 and CDR2 are MNHEY and SVGAGI. V lost 6 bases, J lost 2 bases, and 5 bases stayed unmatched. The CDR3 covers 14 residues. The CDR3 is CASRLDRGAYEQYF. DNA for the CDR3: TGTGCCAGCAGACTCGACAGGGGGGCCTACGAGCAGTACTTC.

The rearrangement uses TRBV7-9 and TRBJ1-3; D unresolved. V lost 5 bases to trimming and J lost 0 bases, with 14 bases between them. The CDR3 is 16 residues long. Germline CDR1 and CDR2: SEHNR and FQNEAQ (reference sequence). CDR3 in DNA: TGTGCCAGCAGCCCGGAGGGCCGCTACTCTGGAAACACCATATATTTT. The encoded protein is CASSPEGRYSGNTIYF.